This is a list of T cell receptor beta chains from one sample in a study of blood T cell repertoires in COVID-19. Assay: immunoSEQ multiplex PCR; the TCRdb copy retains only in-frame clones and omits some. The profile covers 150,000 or so clones, with just over 90% appearing a single time and roughly 2% taken by the ten largest. Sequenced sample: peripheral blood. Receptors originate from a woman aged 60 to 75 with COVID-19, enrolled during active disease. CDR3s include the opening cysteine and the closing phenylalanine or tryptophan. A D gene is named only where the DNA matches it firmly. Only some rows state a clone size, as once, few, many or a class for expanded clones.

>NA|17|TRBJ1-5|TRBV7-2|NA
CASSLGRGPFSNQPQHF
TGTGCCAGCAGCTTAGGCAGGGGCCCTTTTAGCAATCAGCCCCAGCATTTT
>NA|14|TRBJ1-2|TRBV6-2/TRBV6-3|TRBD1
CASSYGQASGGYTF
TGTGCCAGCAGTTACGGACAGGCCTCAGGCGGCTACACCTTC
>once|16|TRBJ1-3|TRBV5-1|NA
CASSLDGGSSGNTIYF
TGCGCCAGCAGCTTGGACGGGGGGAGCTCTGGAAACACCATATATTTT
>NA|18|TRBJ2-7|TRBV21-1|NA
CASSKVQGNREGTYEQYF
TGTGCCAGCAGCAAAGTTCAAGGGAACAGGGAGGGCACGTACGAGCAGTACTTC
>NA|15|TRBJ2-7|TRBV10-3|NA
CAISESAGKAYEQYF
TGTGCCATCAGTGAATCGGCAGGAAAGGCCTACGAGCAGTACTTC
>NA|16|TRBJ1-5|TRBV7-2|NA
CASSLGGSGGNQPQHF
TGTGCCAGCAGCTTAGGGGGGAGCGGAGGGAATCAGCCCCAGCATTTT
>NA|13|TRBJ1-6|TRBV5-6|NA
CASSLDGAPTLHF
TGTGCCAGCAGCTTGGATGGGGCTCCGACCCTCCACTTT
>NA|13|TRBJ1-2|TRBV19|TRBD1
CASSPGTDYGYTF
TGTGCCAGTAGTCCCGGGACAGACTATGGCTACACCTTC
>NA|13|TRBJ1-3|TRBV4-2|NA
CASSHETGNTIYF
TGTGCCAGCAGCCATGAGACTGGAAACACCATATATTTT
>NA|18|TRBJ1-2|TRBV23-1|NA
CASSLFTARGFRTRGYTF
TGCGCCAGCAGTCTTTTCACGGCGCGGGGATTTCGAACGCGTGGCTACACCTTC
>NA|13|TRBJ1-1|TRBV5-1|NA
CASSGGQNLEAFF
TGCGCCAGCAGCGGTGGACAGAACCTTGAAGCTTTCTTT
>NA|16|TRBJ2-3|TRBV5-1|TRBD2
CASSWRLAGNTDTQYF
TGCGCCAGCAGCTGGAGACTAGCGGGAAACACAGATACGCAGTATTTT
>NA|15|TRBJ2-3|TRBV29-1|TRBD1
CSVGPTGGVTDTQYF
TGCAGCGTTGGACCCACAGGGGGAGTTACAGATACGCAGTATTTT
>NA|17|TRBJ1-5|TRBV7-6|NA
CASSLAEGGRGNQPQHF
TGTGCCAGCAGCTTAGCGGAGGGGGGGCGAGGCAATCAGCCCCAGCATTTT
>NA|13|TRBJ2-2|TRBV5-1|NA
CASSLAVGGELFF
TGCGCCAGCAGCTTGGCGGTCGGCGGGGAGCTGTTTTTT
>NA|15|TRBJ2-7|TRBV7-2|TRBD1
CASRPDRGGNYEQYF
TGTGCCAGCAGACCCGACAGGGGAGGAAACTACGAGCAGTACTTC
>NA|14|TRBJ1-5|TRBV19|NA
CASSTPGGNQPQHF
TGTGCCAGTAGCACCCCAGGGGGCAATCAGCCCCAGCATTTT
>NA|16|TRBJ1-4|TRBV19|NA
CASSRPRTDTNEKLFF
TGTGCCAGTAGTAGGCCAAGGACAGATACGAATGAAAAACTGTTTTTT
>NA|16|TRBJ1-2|TRBV9|NA
CASSVGGVRTTYGYTF
TGTGCCAGCAGCGTAGGGGGGGTCAGGACAACCTATGGCTACACCTTC
>NA|18|TRBJ2-4|TRBV3-1/TRBV3-2|NA
CASSQDLSRGGMGNIQYF
TGTGCCAGCAGCCAAGATCTTTCCCGAGGAGGGATGGGAAACATTCAGTACTTC
>NA|12|TRBJ1-2|TRBV18|NA
CASSGWTSEANF
TGTGCCAGCTCAGGCTGGACTTCCGAAGCCAACTTC
>NA|12|TRBJ1-2|TRBV6-5|NA
CASTLTGYGYTF
TGTGCCAGCACTCTCACAGGGTATGGCTACACCTTC
>NA|13|TRBJ1-2|TRBV6-2/TRBV6-3|TRBD1
CASSKTGAYGYTF
TGTGCCAGCAGCAAGACAGGGGCCTATGGCTACACCTTC
>NA|16|TRBJ1-2|TRBV4-1|TRBD1
CASSQGVVGTGVGYTF
TGCGCCAGCAGCCAAGGGGTAGTGGGGACAGGGGTCGGCTACACCTTC
>NA|14|TRBJ1-2|TRBV6-5|TRBD1
CASSLRGQPDGYTF
TGTGCCAGCAGTTTACGGGGACAGCCCGATGGCTACACCTTC
>NA|14|TRBJ1-1|TRBV6-2/TRBV6-3|TRBD1
CASSSQLTGQEAFF
TGTGCCAGCAGTTCCCAACTCACGGGACAGGAAGCTTTCTTT
>NA|18|TRBJ1-6|TRBV10-3|TRBD1
CAISGDRGANGGNSPLHF
TGTGCCATCAGTGGGGACAGGGGTGCCAATGGGGGTAATTCACCCCTCCACTTT
>NA|15|TRBJ2-2|TRBV7-9|NA
CASSLNLGAAGELFF
TGTGCCAGCAGCTTAAACCTTGGGGCCGCCGGGGAGCTGTTTTTT
>NA|15|TRBJ2-3|TRBV9|TRBD2
CASSASGGYTDTQYF
TGTGCCAGCAGCGCAAGCGGGGGATACACAGATACGCAGTATTTT
>NA|13|TRBJ1-5|TRBV7-9|NA
CASSQDQGQPQHF
TGTGCCAGCAGCCAGGATCAGGGACAGCCCCAGCATTTT
>NA|15|TRBJ2-1|TRBV5-1|TRBD2
CASSLRLAGDNEQFF
TGCGCCAGCAGCTTGAGACTAGCGGGGGATAATGAGCAGTTCTTC
>NA|19|TRBJ2-6|TRBV19|NA
CASSIGGQRILSGANVLTF
TGTGCCAGTAGTATAGGAGGACAGAGAATCCTCTCTGGGGCCAACGTCCTGACTTTC
>NA|15|TRBJ1-1|TRBV9|NA
CASSPRGGVNTEAFF
TGTGCCAGCAGCCCTCGAGGAGGGGTGAACACTGAAGCTTTCTTT
>NA|15|TRBJ1-5|TRBV2|NA
CASSEDRYSNQPQHF
TGTGCCAGCAGTGAAGACAGGTATAGCAATCAGCCCCAGCATTTT
>NA|12|TRBJ1-4|TRBV5-6|NA
CASSFYSEKLFF
TGTGCCAGCAGCTTTTACAGTGAAAAACTGTTTTTT
>NA|15|TRBJ2-1|TRBV2|NA
CASSEWRGLGNEQFF
TGTGCCAGCAGTGAATGGAGGGGATTGGGCAATGAGCAGTTCTTC
>NA|16|TRBJ2-1|TRBV4-3|TRBD2
CASSQASSGAYNEQFF
TGCGCCAGCAGCCAAGCTTCTAGCGGGGCGTACAATGAGCAGTTCTTC
>NA|14|TRBJ1-5|TRBV27|NA
CASRPLQVNQPQHF
TGTGCCAGCAGGCCACTTCAGGTCAATCAGCCCCAGCATTTT
>NA|14|TRBJ1-5|TRBV19|TRBD1
CASRDRVSNQPQHF
TGTGCCAGTAGGGACAGGGTTAGCAATCAGCCCCAGCATTTT
>NA|14|TRBJ2-5|TRBV30|TRBD2
CAWCRGGGQETQYF
TGTGCCTGGTGCCGGGGGGGCGGTCAAGAGACCCAGTACTTC
>NA|16|TRBJ2-1|TRBV14|TRBD2
CASSQRRGGLYNEQFF
TGTGCCAGCAGCCAAAGGCGGGGAGGGCTGTACAATGAGCAGTTCTTC
>NA|16|TRBJ2-3|TRBV7-2|TRBD1
CASSLGTGIARDTQYF
TGTGCCAGCAGCTTAGGGACAGGGATAGCGCGAGATACGCAGTATTTT
>NA|15|TRBJ2-1|TRBV19|NA
CASSTRDNTYNEQFF
TGTGCCAGTAGTACCCGGGACAACACCTACAATGAGCAGTTCTTC
>NA|15|TRBJ2-6|TRBV13|NA
CASSLGSSGANVLTF
TGTGCCAGCAGCTTAGGTTCATCTGGGGCCAACGTCCTGACTTTC
>NA|13|TRBJ1-4|TRBV12-3/TRBV12-4|NA
CASSVQINEKLFF
TGTGCCAGCAGTGTTCAGATTAATGAAAAACTGTTTTTT
>NA|13|TRBJ2-7|TRBV10-3|TRBD1
CAISMTGVGEQYF
TGTGCCATCAGCATGACAGGGGTCGGCGAGCAGTACTTC
>NA|16|TRBJ1-3|TRBV3-1/TRBV3-2|NA
CASTPFHSGAGNTIYF
TGTGCCAGCACCCCCTTTCATAGCGGAGCTGGAAACACCATATATTTT
>NA|16|TRBJ2-2|TRBV18|TRBD1
CASSLTSGQLTGELFF
TGTGCCAGCTCACTAACGTCGGGACAGCTCACCGGGGAGCTGTTTTTT
>NA|14|TRBJ1-2|TRBV30|TRBD1
CAWSVGQGAYGYTF
TGTGCCTGGAGTGTGGGACAGGGCGCCTATGGCTACACCTTC
>NA|14|TRBJ2-1|TRBV9|TRBD1
CASSEPGQGRVQFF
TGTGCCAGCAGCGAGCCGGGACAGGGTCGGGTACAGTTCTTC